Listed below are T cell receptor beta chains from one sample, sequenced in a study of CD8 T cells in ankylosing spondylitis. TCRdb used MiXCR to reprocess the 5' RACE reads, holding one entry per CDR3 protein. Here the sample spans 200,000 or so distinct CDR3 sequences, 25% to 30% being singletons. Sequencing was carried out using blood, either unsorted or a sorted T cell fraction (not recorded which). The source is a male donor with ankylosing spondylitis or in good health (not recorded which). Both conserved end residues are part of each CDR3. Fields, in order: D gene, V gene, J gene, clone size, CDR3 protein, CDR3 DNA. A D gene is named only where the DNA matches it firmly. A clone size is listed for some rows: how often the clone was seen (once, few, many), or a class if it is expanded.

NA	TRBV29-1	TRBJ2-1	NA	CSVLSRDGSNEQFF	TGCAGCGTTTTAAGTAGGGACGGTTCCAATGAGCAGTTCTTC
NA	TRBV5-1	TRBJ2-5	many	CASSLGQIQETQYF	TGCGCCAGCAGCTTGGGACAGATCCAAGAGACCCAGTACTTC
NA	TRBV29-1	TRBJ1-5	NA	CSAGLSNQPQHF	TGCAGCGCAGGACTTAGCAATCAGCCCCAGCATTTT
NA	TRBV20-1	TRBJ1-1	NA	CSARDQVRMNTEAFF	TGCAGTGCTAGAGATCAAGTCAGGATGAACACTGAAGCTTTCTTT
NA	TRBV7-9	TRBJ2-1	many	CASSLGDEQFF	TGTGCCAGCAGCTTAGGCGATGAGCAGTTCTTC
TRBD2	TRBV4-1	TRBJ2-5	few	CASSQTGLANQETQYF	TGCGCCAGCAGCCAGACCGGACTAGCAAACCAAGAGACCCAGTACTTC
NA	TRBV3-1	TRBJ2-5	many	CASSPGEGETQYF	TGTGCCAGCAGCCCCGGCGAGGGGGAGACCCAGTACTTC
NA	TRBV10-3	TRBJ2-3	once	CAIMGHKTDTQYF	TGTGCCATCATGGGGCATAAGACAGATACGCAGTATTTT
NA	TRBV20-1	TRBJ1-5	NA	CSASQLGAANQPQHF	TGCAGTGCTAGTCAGTTAGGGGCGGCCAATCAGCCCCAGCATTTT
NA	TRBV10-3	TRBJ1-2	many	CASSGGEVYGYTF	TGTGCCTCCAGCGGAGGGGAGGTCTATGGCTACACCTTC
NA	TRBV29-1	TRBJ2-7	NA	CSAKGLSRGGGSYEQYF	TGCAGCGCCAAAGGATTAAGCAGGGGAGGGGGGTCCTACGAGCAGTACTTC
TRBD1	TRBV20-1	TRBJ2-3	NA	CSNRGTGGSDTQYF	TGCAGTAACAGGGGGACAGGGGGGTCAGATACGCAGTATTTT
TRBD1	TRBV29-1	TRBJ2-3	few	CSVTGTGGTDTQYF	TGCAGCGTGACCGGGACAGGGGGCACAGATACGCAGTATTTT